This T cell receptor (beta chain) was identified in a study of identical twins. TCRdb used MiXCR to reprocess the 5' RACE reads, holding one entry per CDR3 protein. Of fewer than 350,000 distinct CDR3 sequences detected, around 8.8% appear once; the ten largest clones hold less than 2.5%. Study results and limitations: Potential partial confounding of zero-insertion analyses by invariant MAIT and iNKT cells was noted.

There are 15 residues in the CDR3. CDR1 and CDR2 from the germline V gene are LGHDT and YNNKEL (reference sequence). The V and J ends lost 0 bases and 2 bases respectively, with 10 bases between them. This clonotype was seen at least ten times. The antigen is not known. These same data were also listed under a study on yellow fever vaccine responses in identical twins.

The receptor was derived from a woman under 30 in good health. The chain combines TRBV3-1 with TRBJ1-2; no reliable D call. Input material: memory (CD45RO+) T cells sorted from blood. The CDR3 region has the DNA TGTGCCAGCAGCCAAGAAGATGGAAGGAACTATGGCTACACCTTC. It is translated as CASSQEDGRNYGYTF.